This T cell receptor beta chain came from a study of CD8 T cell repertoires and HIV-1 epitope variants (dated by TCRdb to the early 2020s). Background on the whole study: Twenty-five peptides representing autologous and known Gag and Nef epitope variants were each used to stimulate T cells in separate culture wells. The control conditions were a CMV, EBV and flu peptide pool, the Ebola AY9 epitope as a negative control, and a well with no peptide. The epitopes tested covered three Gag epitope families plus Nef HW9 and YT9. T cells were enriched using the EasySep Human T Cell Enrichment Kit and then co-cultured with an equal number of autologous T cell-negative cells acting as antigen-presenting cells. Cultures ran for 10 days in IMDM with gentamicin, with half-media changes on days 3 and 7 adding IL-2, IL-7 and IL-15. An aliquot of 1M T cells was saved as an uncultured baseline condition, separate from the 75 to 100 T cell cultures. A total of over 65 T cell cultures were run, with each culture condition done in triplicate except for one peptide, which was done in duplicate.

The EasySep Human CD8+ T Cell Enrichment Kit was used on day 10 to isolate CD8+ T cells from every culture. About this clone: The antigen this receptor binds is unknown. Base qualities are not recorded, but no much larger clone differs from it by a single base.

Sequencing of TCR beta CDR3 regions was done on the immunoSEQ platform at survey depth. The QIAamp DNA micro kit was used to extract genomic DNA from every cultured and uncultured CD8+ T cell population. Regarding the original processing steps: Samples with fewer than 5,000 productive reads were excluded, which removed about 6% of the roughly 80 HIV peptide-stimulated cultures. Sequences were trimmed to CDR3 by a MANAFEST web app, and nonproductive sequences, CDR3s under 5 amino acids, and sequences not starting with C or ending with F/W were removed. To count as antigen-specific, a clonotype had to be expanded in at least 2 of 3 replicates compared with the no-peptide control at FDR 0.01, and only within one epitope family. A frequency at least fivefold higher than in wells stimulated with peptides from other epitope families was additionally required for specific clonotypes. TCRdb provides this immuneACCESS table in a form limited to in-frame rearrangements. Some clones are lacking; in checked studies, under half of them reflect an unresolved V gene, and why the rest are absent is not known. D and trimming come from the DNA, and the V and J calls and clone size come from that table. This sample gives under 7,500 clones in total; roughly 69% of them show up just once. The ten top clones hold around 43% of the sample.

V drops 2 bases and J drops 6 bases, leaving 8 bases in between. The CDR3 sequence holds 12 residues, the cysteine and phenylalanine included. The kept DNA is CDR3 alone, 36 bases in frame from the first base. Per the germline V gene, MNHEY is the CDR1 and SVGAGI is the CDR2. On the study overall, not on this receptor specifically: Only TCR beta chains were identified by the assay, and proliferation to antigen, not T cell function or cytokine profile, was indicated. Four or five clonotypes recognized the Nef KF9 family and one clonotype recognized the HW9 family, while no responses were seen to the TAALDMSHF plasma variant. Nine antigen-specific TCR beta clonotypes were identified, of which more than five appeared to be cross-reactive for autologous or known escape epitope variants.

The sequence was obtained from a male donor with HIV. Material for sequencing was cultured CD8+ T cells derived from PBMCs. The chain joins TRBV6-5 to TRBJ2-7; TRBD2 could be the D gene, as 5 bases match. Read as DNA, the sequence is TGTGCCAGCAGTTACGGAGGCGGCGAGCAGTACTTC. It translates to CASSYGGGEQYF.